Each of the 25 T cell receptor beta chains below was sequenced from the same sample in a study of blood T cell repertoires in COVID-19. The protocol was immunoSEQ multiplex PCR, while the TCRdb copy is restricted to in-frame clones and leaves out a portion. The table has about 170,000 clones, roughly 87% seen once. The sequencing input was PBMCs or T cells enriched from blood (not recorded which). Receptor source: a human donor with acute COVID-19. The donor label of this sample is uncertain.

The chain carries TRBV10-3 and TRBJ1-1; 8 nucleotides agree with TRBD1. In germline, CDR1 is ENHRY, CDR2 SYGVKD. This CDR3 is built from 15 residues. V dropped 6 bases and J dropped 2; count of bases not matched to a gene: 8. CDR3 region: CAIRGTGQRNTEAFF. In DNA form, the CDR3 reads TGTGCCATCAGGGGGACAGGCCAACGCAACACTGAAGCTTTCTTT.

V gene TRBV19 combines with J gene TRBJ1-2; 12 bases map to TRBD1. Germline CDR1 is LNHDA and CDR2 is SQIVND (reference sequence). The CDR3 contains 15 residues. J lost 7 bases, V lost 7 bases, and 10 bases had no gene match. The CDR3 spells CASNFGRDRGLGYTF. Here the CDR3 DNA reads TGTGCCAGTAACTTCGGCCGGGACAGGGGGCTTGGCTACACCTTC.

This clone was recorded only once. The V gene is TRBV27, the J gene TRBJ1-1; TRBD1 agrees at 8 bases. The CDR3 is 16 residues long. J lost 3 bases, V lost 4 bases, and 10 bases had no gene match. Germline CDR1 MNHEY, CDR2 SMNVEV (reference sequence). In DNA, the CDR3 is TGTGCCAGCAGTTCCCTACTACAGGGGGGACACACTGAAGCTTTCTTT. Its protein product is CASSSLLQGGHTEAFF.

The J gene is TRBJ2-3, the V gene TRBV9, with 8 bases aligning to TRBD2. CDR3 length: 16 amino acids. Germline CDR1 and CDR2: SGDLS and YYNGEE. Germline trimming cut 0 bases from V and 2 bases from J; bases unmatched to any gene: 5. The CDR3 DNA reads TGTGCCAGCAGCGTAGATCAGCGGGGGATCACAGATACGCAGTATTTT. This sequence encodes CASSVDQRGITDTQYF.

This chain links TRBV12-3 or TRBV12-4 with TRBJ1-5; possibly TRBD1 for D (5 bases). Trimming left V 5 bases short and J 7 bases short, with 12 bases between. The CDR3 sequence is 13 residues long. CDR3 nucleotides: TGTGCCAGCAGTCTCAGGGTTTTGCAGCCCCAGCATTTT. This sequence encodes CASSLRVLQPQHF.

The chain employs TRBV3-1 (or the pseudogene TRBV3-2) and TRBJ2-1, with a tentative D call TRBD2 (6 bases). This CDR3 is 17 amino acids long. Between the trimmed V and J ends, which lost 2 bases and 2 bases, there was a span of 16 bases. Germline CDR1 is LGHDT and CDR2 is YNNKEL (reference sequence). The CDR3 nucleotides read TGTGCCAGCAGCCAAAATTCGCCGGGACTCGCCTACAATGAGCAGTTCTTC. As protein: CASSQNSPGLAYNEQFF.

The rearrangement uses TRBV12-5 and TRBJ2-7; D remains ambiguous. Germline-derived CDR1 and CDR2 are LGHNT and FRNRAP. This CDR3 is built from 12 residues. V lost 1 base to trimming and J lost 3 bases, with 4 bases between them. In nucleotides, the CDR3 is TGTGCTAGTGGTTTGGACGGCTACGAGCAGTACTTC. It codes for CASGLDGYEQYF.

This clone was counted a few times. The chain links TRBV6-2 or TRBV6-3 to TRBJ1-5, with D uncertain. The CDR3 spans 13 residues. CDR1 is MNHEY, CDR2 SVGEGT, per germline. Trimming took off 2 bases at V and 7 bases at J, with 9 bases between the two ends. CDR3 protein: CASSYPSRQPQHF. The CDR3 bases are TGTGCCAGCAGTTACCCCAGCAGGCAGCCCCAGCATTTT.

This clone was seen just once. This chain joins TRBV25-1 and TRBJ1-5; D is perhaps TRBD1 (6 bases). The CDR3 runs to 13 residues. V gave up 4 bases and J gave up 7 bases, with 11 bases separating them. The germline V gene has CDR1 MGHDK and CDR2 SYGVNS. Written as DNA, the CDR3 is TGTGCCAGCAGTGGCACAGGGTACCAGCCCCAGCATTTT. Translating gives CASSGTGYQPQHF.

V gene TRBV2 combines with J gene TRBJ1-5; 9 nucleotides align to TRBD1. Germline V gene lookup returns CDR1 SNHLY and CDR2 FYNNEI. V was pared by 5 bases and J by 5 bases, with 1 base of the junction left unmatched. The CDR3 has 13 residues. The CDR3 protein is CASSRDRDQPQHF. CDR3 nucleotides: TGTGCCAGCAGTCGGGACAGGGATCAGCCCCAGCATTTT.

This clone was seen a single time. The V gene is TRBV10-3, the J gene TRBJ2-5; 10 bases align to TRBD2. Germline CDR1 ENHRY, CDR2 SYGVKD. V gave up 3 bases and J gave up 5 bases; unmatched junction bases: 9. The CDR3 sequence is 16 residues long. The CDR3 bases are TGTGCCATCAGTGAAGCATTGACTAGCGGGTGGGAGACCCAGTACTTC. Residues: CAISEALTSGWETQYF.

V usage is TRBV6-5 and J usage is TRBJ2-1; 7 nucleotides line up with TRBD1. The germline gives CDR1 MNHEY, CDR2 SVGAGI. V was clipped by 11 bases and J by 4 bases; unmatched bases: 11. This CDR3 has 14 residues. For the CDR3, the DNA is TGTGCCGCCGACCGGGACAGCTCTTACAATGAGCAGTTCTTC. Its protein is CAADRDSSYNEQFF.

This sequence joins TRBV19 and TRBJ2-4; D is unclear. The V end was cut by 4 bases, the J end by 1 base, with 8 bases between. The CDR3 covers 14 residues. CDR1 is LNHDA and CDR2 is SQIVND in the germline V gene (reference sequence). CDR3 in DNA: TGTGCCAGTAGTACCGACACCGCCAAAAACATTCAGTACTTC. Its protein product is CASSTDTAKNIQYF.

The chain employs TRBV24-1 and TRBJ1-2; D unresolved. CDR1 and CDR2 (germline): KGHDR, SFDVKD. This CDR3 spans 15 amino acids. Trimming removed 4 bases at V and 8 bases at J, with 19 bases between. The CDR3 nucleotides are TGTGCCACCAGTGACCCCTTGAGTAGAGGTGGGGGCTACACCTTC. Its protein product is CATSDPLSRGGGYTF.

The chain is built from TRBV7-9 and TRBJ1-5; 9 bases align to TRBD1. This CDR3 has 16 amino acids. Germline V gene sequence: CDR1 SEHNR, CDR2 FQNEAQ (reference sequence). Trimming took 0 bases from V and 6 from J; bases not matched to a gene: 6. The CDR3 spells CASSLAGQGGGQPQHF. CDR3 nucleotide sequence: TGTGCCAGCAGCTTAGCGGGACAGGGAGGAGGTCAGCCCCAGCATTTT.

CDR3 DNA: TGTGCCAGCAGCCAACAAGCGGGGCGAGAGACCCAGTACTTC. Its translation: CASSQQAGRETQYF. The chain joins TRBV4-2 to TRBJ2-5; TRBD2 aligns across 7 bases. This CDR3 has 14 amino acids. CDR1 LGHNA and CDR2 YNFKEQ come from the germline V gene. V trimming: 2 bases; J trimming: 4 bases; junction bases outside the gene matches: 4.

V usage is TRBV7-2 and J usage is TRBJ1-2; D is unresolved. This CDR3 has 15 amino acids. Looked up from germline, CDR1 is SGHTA and CDR2 is FQGNSA. V was shortened by 1 base and J by 0 bases, with 9 bases between the two germline ends. Here the CDR3 DNA reads TGTGCCAGCAGCTTAGTTGTGGCAGCTAACTATGGCTACACCTTC. This codes for CASSLVVAANYGYTF.

V usage is TRBV9 and J usage is TRBJ2-3, with a tentative D call TRBD2 (6 bases). The CDR3 is 14 amino acids. The germline V and J ends were trimmed by 3 bases and 2 bases, with 10 bases remaining between them. Germline V gene data show CDR1 as SGDLS and CDR2 as YYNGEE. Here the CDR3 reads CASSELAYTDTQYF. In DNA, the CDR3 is TGTGCCAGCAGCGAACTAGCCTACACAGATACGCAGTATTTT.

CDR3 bases: TGTGCCAGCAGCTTAGCGGGGGGTGACTCCTACGAGCAGTACTTC. Translated, it gives CASSLAGGDSYEQYF. The chain employs TRBV7-9 and TRBJ2-7, with a tentative D call TRBD2 (6 bases). V dropped 0 bases and J dropped 0 bases, with 9 bases sitting between them. Per germline, CDR1 SEHNR and CDR2 FQNEAQ (reference sequence). The CDR3 is made up of 15 amino acids.

V usage is TRBV4-2 and J usage is TRBJ2-7; D is unresolved. CDR3 size: 18 residues. Germline lookup yields CDR1 LGHNA and CDR2 YNFKEQ. V was pared by 6 bases and J by 3 bases, with 27 bases between. The chain's CDR3 is CASRGRCWKEIFVYEQYF. CDR3 sequence (DNA): TGTGCCAGCAGAGGCCGGTGTTGGAAGGAGATTTTTGTCTACGAGCAGTACTTC.

The rearrangement uses TRBV19 and TRBJ1-1; no reliable D call. V was cut by 5 bases and J by 1 base, with 8 bases left in between. In germline, CDR1 is LNHDA, CDR2 SQIVND (reference sequence). The CDR3 consists of 13 residues. CDR3 nucleotides: TGTGCCAGTAGTCTGGGCAAGAACACTGAAGCTTTCTTT. This encodes CASSLGKNTEAFF.

This sequence joins TRBV9 and TRBJ2-7, with 9 bases matching TRBD1. The CDR3 is made up of 15 amino acids. Germline V gene sequence: CDR1 SGDLS, CDR2 YYNGEE. V gave up 0 bases and J gave up 2 bases; unmatched junction bases: 3. This CDR3 reads CASSVGQGETYEQYF. The CDR3 nucleotides read TGTGCCAGCAGCGTAGGACAGGGGGAGACCTACGAGCAGTACTTC.

This chain joins TRBV6-5 and TRBJ1-1; a weak D match, TRBD1 (6 bases). Per the germline V gene, CDR1 is MNHEY and CDR2 is SVGAGI. Trimming pared 2 bases from V and 3 bases from J, leaving 10 bases between. This CDR3 is 14 amino acids long. The CDR3 here is CASSYGGLYTEAFF. CDR3 in DNA: TGTGCCAGCAGTTACGGGGGCCTTTACACTGAAGCTTTCTTT.

This sequence joins TRBV30 and TRBJ1-6, with TRBD1 identical over 8 bases. V shed 3 bases, J shed 0 bases, and the junction held 4 bases outside the gene matches. This CDR3 region has 16 residues. CDR1 GTSNPN and CDR2 SVGIG come from the germline V gene (reference sequence). The CDR3 here is CAWSPGGASYNSPLHF. The CDR3 bases are TGTGCCTGGAGCCCAGGGGGCGCCTCCTATAATTCACCCCTCCACTTT. Full variable domain (remainder filled in from reference TRBV30 and TRBJ1-6): SQTIHQWPATLVQPVGSPLSLECTVEGTSNPNLYWYRQAAGRGLQLLFYSVGIGQISSEVPQNLSASRPQDRQFILSSKKLLLSDSGFYLCAWSPGGASYNSPLHFGNGTRLTVT.

This clone has a count of ten or more. The chain couples TRBV4-1 to TRBJ2-6, with 13 bases aligning to TRBD2. CDR3 length equals 20 residues. The V and J ends lost 3 bases and 0 bases, in that order; junction bases with no gene match: 8. Germline lookup yields CDR1 MGHRA and CDR2 YSYEKL. The CDR3 DNA is TGCGCCAGCAGCCATATCGGACTAGCGGGGGCCCCCTCTGGGGCCAACGTCCTGACTTTC. This sequence encodes CASSHIGLAGAPSGANVLTF.